Ten or more counts support the clone carrying this T cell receptor beta chain. RNA transcripts provided the source from which TCR beta CDR3 regions were amplified. Researchers ran a first-round RT-PCR on the TCR CDR3 using the HTBI primer set. A single record per CDR3 protein comes from TCRdb applying MiXCR to the multiplex PCR reads. The profile covers 450,000 to 500,000 distinct CDR3 sequences, with approximately 22% appearing a single time and less than 65% taken by the ten largest. Germline CDR1 reads LNHDA; CDR2 reads SQIVND (reference sequence). V lost 5 bases, J lost 4 bases, and 11 bases lay in between. This CDR3 region has 13 residues. The source of the sample is a study of T cells in Graves' hyperthyroidism and ophthalmopathy.

The receptor comes from a woman aged 70-85 years with Graves' ophthalmopathy. The chain combines TRBV19 with TRBJ1-1; D is unresolved. Sequencing used blood. The CDR3 region has the DNA TGTGCCAGTAGTGTTCCATTGGTCACTGAAGCTTTCTTT. As protein: CASSVPLVTEAFF.